A single sample is the source of the 13 T cell receptor beta chains below, sequenced in a study of a mutant IDH1 vaccine in newly diagnosed glioma. Time point in this sample: week 35, safety follow-up. The content of each vaccine dose was 300 ug of mutant IDH1 20-mer peptide, and topical imiquimod accompanied it. The table came from immunoSEQ multiplex PCR; TCRdb's copy has only in-frame clones and leaves some out. The table has 40,000 to 55,000 clones, roughly four fifths seen once. Their antigens remain unidentified. The source material was PBMCs, sampled from a glioma patient whose treatment included an IDH1 peptide vaccine. All receptors derive from a man aged 40-49 years with glioma.

This clone came up once. The J gene is TRBJ1-2, the V gene TRBV28; TRBD1 matches 9 bases. Per the germline V gene, CDR1 is MDHEN and CDR2 is SYDVKM. The junction had 9 bases not matched to a gene; V was cut back by 2 bases and J by 2 bases. The length of the CDR3 is 17 residues. As DNA, the CDR3 is TGTGCCAGCAGTTTAGGGGGACAGGGTCCGCTCAACTATGGCTACACCTTC. Amino acid sequence: CASSLGGQGPLNYGYTF.

The chain recombines TRBV10-3 with TRBJ1-5; D remains ambiguous. V was clipped by 5 bases and J by 3 bases, with 11 bases between them. Germline assignment: CDR1 ENHRY and CDR2 SYGVKD. CDR3 size: 14 residues. For the CDR3, the DNA is TGTGCCATCAGTCCCCGGCAAGACAATCAGCCCCAGCATTTT. It codes for CAISPRQDNQPQHF.

With respect to this clone: The identical CDR3 is also encoded by other nucleotide sequences in the sample. This rearrangement joins TRBV6-6 to TRBJ1-1; 7 positions match TRBD1. The germline gives CDR1 MNHNY, CDR2 SVGAGI (reference sequence). V lost 4 bases to trimming and J lost 11 bases; unmatched junction nucleotides: 10. The CDR3 consists of 13 residues. The CDR3 region has the DNA TGTGCCAGCAGTTCGCCTCAGGGGGTGCGGGCTTTCTTT. Translating gives CASSSPQGVRAFF.

The table lists this clone with a few counts. This chain connects TRBV25-1 to TRBJ2-2; perhaps TRBD2 as D (5 bases). Germline CDR1 is MGHDK and CDR2 is SYGVNS. The CDR3 spans 16 residues. V lost 3 bases, J lost 3 bases, and 14 bases lay in between. Written as DNA, the CDR3 is TGTGCCAGCAGTGACCATTCCTCGGGGTACACCGGGGAGCTGTTTTTT. This sequence encodes CASSDHSSGYTGELFF.

The genes are TRBV7-8 and TRBJ1-1; 10 bases are a match to TRBD1. CDR3 size: 14 residues. J gave up 5 bases and V 1 base, and 1 base lay outside the gene matches. Germline CDR1 reads SGHVS; CDR2 reads FQNEAQ. CDR3 in DNA: TGTGCCAGCAGCTTAGGGGGACAGGGGACTGAAGCTTTCTTT. Its translation: CASSLGGQGTEAFF.

The chain recombines TRBV21-1 with TRBJ2-7; the table's D call of TRBD1 was not tested on the DNA. TRBV21-1 is deemed a pseudogene. The CDR3 runs to 14 residues. This CDR3 is CARTPGQLSYEQYV. In nucleotides, the CDR3 is TGTGCCCGGACGCCGGGACAGCTCTCCTACGAGCAGTACGTC.

V gene TRBV5-6 combines with J gene TRBJ2-7; 9 nucleotides agree with TRBD1. The CDR3 sequence is 14 residues long. The germline V gene encodes CDR1 SGHDT and CDR2 YYEEEE. Germline trimming cut 4 bases from V and 1 base from J; bases unmatched to any gene: 3. CDR3 in DNA: TGTGCCAGCAGCCCCGGGACAGGGTCCTACGAGCAGTACTTC. Amino acids: CASSPGTGSYEQYF.

This clone was seen ten or more times. The rearrangement uses TRBV6-6 and TRBJ1-1; 7 positions match TRBD1. Looked up from germline, CDR1 is MNHNY and CDR2 is SVGAGI (reference sequence). J gave up 3 bases and V 0 bases, and 7 bases lay outside the gene matches. The CDR3 spans 16 residues. In DNA, the CDR3 is TGTGCCAGCAGTTACTCGACGACAGGGCGCGACACTGAAGCTTTCTTT. Translated: CASSYSTTGRDTEAFF.

This clone was detected only once. The chain carries TRBV29-1 and TRBJ2-5, with 13 bases aligning to TRBD2. The CDR3 totals 14 residues. The germline CDR1 and CDR2 sequences are SQVTM and ANQGSEA. V was clipped by 6 bases and J by 5 bases; unmatched bases: 6. The CDR3 region has the DNA TGCAGCGTCACTAGCGGGAGGGTCCGGGAGACCCAGTACTTC. Translation gives CSVTSGRVRETQYF.

The CDR3 nucleotides are TGCGCCACCAAGGAGAACACCGGGGAGCTGTTTTTT. This gives the protein CATKENTGELFF. The chain links TRBV10-1 to TRBJ2-2, with D unresolved. V was shortened by 10 bases and J by 1 base, with 7 bases between the two germline ends. The CDR3 runs 12 residues. Looked up from germline, CDR1 is WNHNN and CDR2 is SYGVQD (reference sequence).

This clone occurred a few times. This rearrangement joins TRBV11-2 to TRBJ2-7; D unclear. With 0 bases removed from V and 7 bases from J, the gap between germline ends came to 13 bases. The germline V gene has CDR1 SGHAT and CDR2 FQNNGV. This CDR3 region has 14 residues. The CDR3 is CASSLEFLGAEQYF. As DNA, the CDR3 is TGTGCCAGCAGCTTAGAGTTTTTAGGCGCGGAGCAGTACTTC.

This chain uses TRBV29-1 with TRBJ1-2; possible D gene TRBD1, 5 bases. Germline assignment: CDR1 SQVTM and CDR2 ANQGSEA. CDR3 length equals 13 residues. Trimming took off 3 bases at V and 7 bases at J, with 15 bases between the two ends. CDR3 in DNA: TGCAGCGTTGACGGTCAGGGTTGGCGTGGCTACACCTTC. Protein: CSVDGQGWRGYTF.

V and J are TRBV7-2 and TRBJ1-4, with D unresolved. The CDR3 has 14 residues. The V and J ends lost 5 bases and 2 bases respectively, with 9 bases between them. Germline CDR1 and CDR2: SGHTA and FQGNSA. CDR3 coding DNA: TGTGCCAGCAGCGTAACAAGGACTAATGAAAAACTGTTTTTT. It translates to CASSVTRTNEKLFF.